Shown below are 9 T cell receptor beta chains from a single sample sequenced in a study of T-cell memory formation after mild COVID-19. Each CDR3 protein is one row after TCRdb ran MiXCR on the 5' RACE reads. This table has more than 400,000 distinct CDR3 sequences, approximately 18% appearing once. The source material was PBMCs or a T cell subset sorted from them (not recorded which). The origin of the receptors is an adult woman who had mild COVID-19 (a few samples of this study predate the infection). Cell type and time point are not known.

This clonotype has a handful of counts. This sequence joins TRBV6-5 and TRBJ1-1; TRBD1 is a possible D gene (5 bases). The CDR3 extends over 17 amino acids. Per the germline V gene, CDR1 is MNHEY and CDR2 is SVGAGI. Deletions cut 0 bases from V and 0 bases from J, with 14 bases between. This CDR3 reads CASSYSIGARLNTEAFF. CDR3 in DNA: TGTGCCAGCAGTTACTCGATAGGGGCCCGCTTGAACACTGAAGCTTTCTTT.

The chain employs TRBV5-1 and TRBJ1-3; perhaps TRBD1 as D (6 bases). V lost 3 bases and J lost 4, with 17 bases in between. Germline V lookup: CDR1 SGHRS, CDR2 YFSETQ. The CDR3 has 16 residues. Here the CDR3 reads CASSSGDRLGGNTIYF. CDR3 DNA: TGCGCCAGCAGCTCCGGTGACAGGCTGGGGGGAAACACCATATATTTT.

The chain recombines TRBV5-1 with TRBJ2-5, with a weak D call TRBD1 (6 bases). CDR3 size: 16 residues. CDR1 SGHRS and CDR2 YFSETQ come from the germline V gene. Trimming stripped 0 bases from V and 2 bases from J, with 14 bases between. The CDR3, as DNA: TGCGCCAGCAGCTTGGATGGCAGGGGCCTTCAAGAGACCCAGTACTTC. Protein: CASSLDGRGLQETQYF. The full variable domain, in which reference TRBV5-1 and TRBJ2-5 provide the parts outside the CDR3, is KAGVTQTPRYLIKTRGQQVTLSCSPISGHRSVSWYQQTPGQGLQFLFEYFSETQRNKGNFPGRFSGRQFSNSRSEMNVSTLELGDSALYLCASSLDGRGLQETQYFGPGTRLLVL.

This clonotype was counted a few times. The chain has TRBV10-3 and TRBJ2-3, with D possibly TRBD2 on 6 matching bases. CDR1 and CDR2 from the germline V gene are ENHRY and SYGVKD. The length of the CDR3 is 14 residues. Deletions cut 8 bases from V and 1 base from J, with 13 bases between. The CDR3 is CAIADYPGTDTQYF. CDR3 nucleotides: TGTGCCATCGCGGACTATCCAGGCACAGATACGCAGTATTTT.

This clonotype was observed a few times. V usage is TRBV12-3 or TRBV12-4 and J usage is TRBJ1-1; D unclear. The V end lost 2 bases, the J end lost 0 bases, and 7 bases lay between the germline ends. This CDR3 is built from 14 residues. The CDR3 reads CASSLFSLNTEAFF. CDR3 nucleotide sequence: TGTGCCAGCAGTTTATTTTCCCTGAACACTGAAGCTTTCTTT.

This clonotype was detected a few times. This rearrangement joins TRBV10-3 to TRBJ1-2; D possibly corresponds to TRBD1 (5 bases). The germline V and J ends were trimmed by 8 bases and 9 bases, with 22 bases remaining between them. This CDR3 region has 14 residues. Germline lookup yields CDR1 ENHRY and CDR2 SYGVKD. The CDR3 loop is CAIPVGEGPLSYTF. In nucleotides, the CDR3 is TGTGCCATCCCGGTAGGGGAAGGACCTCTTAGCTACACCTTC.

This clonotype has just a few counts. V usage is TRBV5-1 and J usage is TRBJ2-7, with 9 nucleotides matching TRBD1. The V gene's germline CDR1 is SGHRS and CDR2 YFSETQ. Germline trimming cut 0 bases from V and 0 bases from J; bases unmatched to any gene: 1. CDR3 length: 15 residues. The CDR3 loop is CASSLAQGASYEQYF. CDR3 bases: TGCGCCAGCAGCTTGGCACAGGGGGCCTCCTACGAGCAGTACTTC.

This chain connects TRBV5-6 to TRBJ2-5, with TRBD1 as a possible D gene (6 bases). Germline V lookup: CDR1 SGHDT, CDR2 YYEEEE. The CDR3 loop spans 16 amino acids. With 4 bases removed from V and 4 bases from J, the gap between germline ends came to 20 bases. CDR3 region: CASSPPHLGAGETQYF. CDR3 bases: TGTGCCAGCAGCCCCCCCCATCTGGGGGCGGGAGAGACCCAGTACTTC.

The chain links TRBV7-2 to TRBJ2-5, with 12 bases fitting TRBD2. With V trimmed by 1 base and J by 5 bases, 2 bases remained unmatched. Germline V gives CDR1 SGHTA, CDR2 FQGNSA. The CDR3 covers 15 residues. The CDR3 sequence: CASSLDGTSGETQYF. The CDR3, as DNA: TGTGCCAGCAGCTTAGACGGGACTAGCGGGGAGACCCAGTACTTC.